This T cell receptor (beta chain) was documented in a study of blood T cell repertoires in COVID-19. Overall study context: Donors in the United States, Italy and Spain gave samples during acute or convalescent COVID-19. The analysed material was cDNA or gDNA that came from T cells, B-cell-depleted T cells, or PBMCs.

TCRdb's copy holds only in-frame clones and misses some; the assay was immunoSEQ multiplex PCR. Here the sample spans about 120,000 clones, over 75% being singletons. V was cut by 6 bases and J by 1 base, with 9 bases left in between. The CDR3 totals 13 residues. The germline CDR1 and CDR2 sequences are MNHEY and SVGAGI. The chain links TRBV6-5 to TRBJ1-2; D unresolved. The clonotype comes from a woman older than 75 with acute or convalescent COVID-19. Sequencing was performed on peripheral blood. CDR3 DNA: TGTGCCAGCAGGGGGAGTCATAACTATGGCTACACCTTC. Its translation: CASRGSHNYGYTF.